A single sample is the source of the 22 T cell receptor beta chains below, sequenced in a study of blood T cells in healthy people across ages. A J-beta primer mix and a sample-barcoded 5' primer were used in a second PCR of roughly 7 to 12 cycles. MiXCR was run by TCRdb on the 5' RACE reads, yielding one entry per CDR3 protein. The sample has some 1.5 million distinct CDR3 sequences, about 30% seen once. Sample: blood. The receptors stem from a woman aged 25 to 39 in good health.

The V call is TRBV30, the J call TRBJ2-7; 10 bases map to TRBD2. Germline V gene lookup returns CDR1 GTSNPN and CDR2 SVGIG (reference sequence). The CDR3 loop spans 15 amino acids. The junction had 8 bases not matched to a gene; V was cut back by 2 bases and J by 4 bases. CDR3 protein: CAWSPVAGGNYEQYF. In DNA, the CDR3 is TGTGCCTGGAGTCCTGTAGCGGGGGGAAATTACGAGCAGTACTTC.

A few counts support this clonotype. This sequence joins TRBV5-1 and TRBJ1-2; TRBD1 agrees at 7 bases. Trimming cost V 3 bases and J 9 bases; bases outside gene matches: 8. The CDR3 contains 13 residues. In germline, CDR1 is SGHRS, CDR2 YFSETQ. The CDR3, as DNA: TGCGCCAGCAGCTCGGACAGGTTTGATAGCTACACCTTC. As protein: CASSSDRFDSYTF.

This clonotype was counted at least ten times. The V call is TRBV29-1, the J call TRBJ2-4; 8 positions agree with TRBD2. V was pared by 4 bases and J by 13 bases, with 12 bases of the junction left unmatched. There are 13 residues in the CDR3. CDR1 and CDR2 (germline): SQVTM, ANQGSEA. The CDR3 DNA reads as TGCAGCGTTGCGAAGGTGAATAGCGGGGCCCAGTACTTC. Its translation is CSVAKVNSGAQYF. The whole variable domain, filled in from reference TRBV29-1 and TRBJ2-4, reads SAVISQKPSRDICQRGTSLTIQCQVDSQVTMMFWYRQQPGQSLTLIATANQGSEATYESGFVIDKFPISRPNLTFSTLTVSNMSPEDSSIYLCSVAKVNSGAQYFGAGTRLSVL.

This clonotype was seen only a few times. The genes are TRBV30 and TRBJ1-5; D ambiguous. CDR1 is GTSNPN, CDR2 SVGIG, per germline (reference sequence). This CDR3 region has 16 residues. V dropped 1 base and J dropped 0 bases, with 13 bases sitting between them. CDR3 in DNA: TGTGCCTGGAGTGCGCCCCGGACCGCTAGCAATCAGCCCCAGCATTTT. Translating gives CAWSAPRTASNQPQHF.

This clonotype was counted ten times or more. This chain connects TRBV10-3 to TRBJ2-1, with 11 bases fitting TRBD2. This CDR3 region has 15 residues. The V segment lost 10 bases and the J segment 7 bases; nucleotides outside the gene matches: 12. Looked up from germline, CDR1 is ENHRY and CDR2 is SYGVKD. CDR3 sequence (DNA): TGTGCCACCGACCCTAGCGGGAGGAACCGGAATGAGCAGTTCTTC. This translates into CATDPSGRNRNEQFF.

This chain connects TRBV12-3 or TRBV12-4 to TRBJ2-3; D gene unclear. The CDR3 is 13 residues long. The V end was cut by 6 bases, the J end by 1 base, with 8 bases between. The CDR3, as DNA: TGTGCCAGCAGGAGAGTGGGCACAGATACGCAGTATTTT. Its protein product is CASRRVGTDTQYF.

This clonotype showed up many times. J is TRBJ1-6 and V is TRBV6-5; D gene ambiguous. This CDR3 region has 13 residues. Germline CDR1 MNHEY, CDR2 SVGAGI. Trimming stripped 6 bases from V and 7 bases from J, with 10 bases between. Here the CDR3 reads CASSRNSNSPLHF. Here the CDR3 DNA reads TGTGCCAGCAGCAGAAACAGCAATTCACCCCTCCACTTT.

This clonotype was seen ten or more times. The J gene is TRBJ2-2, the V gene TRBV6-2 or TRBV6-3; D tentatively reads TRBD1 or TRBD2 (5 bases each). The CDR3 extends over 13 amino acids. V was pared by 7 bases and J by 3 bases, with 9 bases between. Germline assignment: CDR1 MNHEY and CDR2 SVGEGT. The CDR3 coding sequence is TGTGCCAGCAAGGGGCGGGACACCGGGGAGCTGTTTTTT. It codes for CASKGRDTGELFF.

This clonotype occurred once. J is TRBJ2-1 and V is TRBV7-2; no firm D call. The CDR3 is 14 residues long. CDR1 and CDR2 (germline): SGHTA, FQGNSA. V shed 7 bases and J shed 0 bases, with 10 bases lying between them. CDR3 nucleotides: TGTACCAGCATCGACCCCAGCTCCTACAATGAGCAGTTCTTC. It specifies CTSIDPSSYNEQFF.

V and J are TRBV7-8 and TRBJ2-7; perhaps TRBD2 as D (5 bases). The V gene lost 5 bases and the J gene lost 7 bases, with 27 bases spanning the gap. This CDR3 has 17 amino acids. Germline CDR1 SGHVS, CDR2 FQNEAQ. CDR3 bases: TGTGCCAGCAGCCCTGGAAGGAGCGGTCTATTCGCTAGAGAGCAGTACTTC. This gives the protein CASSPGRSGLFAREQYF. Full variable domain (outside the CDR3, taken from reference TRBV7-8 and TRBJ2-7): GAGVSQSPRYKVAKRGQDVALRCDPISGHVSLFWYQQALGQGPEFLTYFQNEAQLDKSGLPSDRFFAERPEGSVSTLKIQRTQQEDSAVYLCASSPGRSGLFAREQYFGPGTRLTVT.

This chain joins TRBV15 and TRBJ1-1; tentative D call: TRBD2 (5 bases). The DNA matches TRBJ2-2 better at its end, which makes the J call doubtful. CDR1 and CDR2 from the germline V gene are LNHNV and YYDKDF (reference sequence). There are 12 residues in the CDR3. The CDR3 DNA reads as TGTGCCACCAGCAGAGCCGCGGGCTGGCTGTTTTTT. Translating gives CATSRAAGWLFF.

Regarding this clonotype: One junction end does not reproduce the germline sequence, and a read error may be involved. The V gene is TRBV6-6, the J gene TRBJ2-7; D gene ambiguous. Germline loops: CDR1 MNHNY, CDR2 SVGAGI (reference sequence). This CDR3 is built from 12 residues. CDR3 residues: CANSPLGYEQYF. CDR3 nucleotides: TGTGCCAACAGTCCCCTGGGCTACGAGCAGTACTTC.

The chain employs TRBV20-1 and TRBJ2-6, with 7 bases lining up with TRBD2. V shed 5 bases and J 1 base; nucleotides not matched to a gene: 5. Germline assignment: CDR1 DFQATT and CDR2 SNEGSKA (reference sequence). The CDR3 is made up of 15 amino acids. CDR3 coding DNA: TGCAGTGCTGAGGACGGGGGGTCTGGGGCCAACGTCCTGACTTTC. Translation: CSAEDGGSGANVLTF.

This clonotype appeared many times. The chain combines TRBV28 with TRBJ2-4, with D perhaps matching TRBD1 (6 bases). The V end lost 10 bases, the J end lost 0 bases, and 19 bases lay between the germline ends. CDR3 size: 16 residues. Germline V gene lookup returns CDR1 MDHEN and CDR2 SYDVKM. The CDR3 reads CATDPRDTLAKNIQYF. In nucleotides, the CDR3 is TGTGCCACAGACCCCCGGGACACTCTAGCCAAAAACATTCAGTACTTC.

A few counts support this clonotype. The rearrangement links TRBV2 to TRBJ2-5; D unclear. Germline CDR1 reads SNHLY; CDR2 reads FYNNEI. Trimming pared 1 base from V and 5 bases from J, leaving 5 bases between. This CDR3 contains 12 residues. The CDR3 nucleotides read TGTGCCAGCAGTGAAGGTTTTGAGACCCAGTACTTC. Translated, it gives CASSEGFETQYF.

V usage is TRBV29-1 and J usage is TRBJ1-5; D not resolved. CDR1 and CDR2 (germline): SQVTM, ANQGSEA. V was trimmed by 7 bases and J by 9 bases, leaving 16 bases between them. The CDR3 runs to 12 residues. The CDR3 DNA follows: TGCAGCGCCAAGCAGGAGCCAGGGCCCCAGCATTTT. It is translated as CSAKQEPGPQHF.

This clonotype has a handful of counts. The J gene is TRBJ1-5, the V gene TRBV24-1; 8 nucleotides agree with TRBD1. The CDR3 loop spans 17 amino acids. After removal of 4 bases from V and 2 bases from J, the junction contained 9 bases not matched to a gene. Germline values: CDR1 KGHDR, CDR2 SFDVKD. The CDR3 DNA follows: TGTGCCACCAGTGAACCTCCGGGACAGGCCCGCAATCAGCCCCAGCATTTT. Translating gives CATSEPPGQARNQPQHF.

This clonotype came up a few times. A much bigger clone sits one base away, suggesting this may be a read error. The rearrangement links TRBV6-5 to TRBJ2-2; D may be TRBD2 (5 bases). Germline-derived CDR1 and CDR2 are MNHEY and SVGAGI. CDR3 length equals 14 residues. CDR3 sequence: CASGRTDITGERFF. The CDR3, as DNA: TGTGCCAGCGGGCGGACGGATATCACCGGGGAGCGGTTTTTT.

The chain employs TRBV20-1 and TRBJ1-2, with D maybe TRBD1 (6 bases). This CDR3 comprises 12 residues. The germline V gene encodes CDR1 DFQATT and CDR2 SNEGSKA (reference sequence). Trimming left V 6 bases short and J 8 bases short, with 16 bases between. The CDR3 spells CSALRGGEGYTF. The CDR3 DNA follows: TGCAGTGCCCTCCGCGGGGGCGAGGGCTACACCTTC.

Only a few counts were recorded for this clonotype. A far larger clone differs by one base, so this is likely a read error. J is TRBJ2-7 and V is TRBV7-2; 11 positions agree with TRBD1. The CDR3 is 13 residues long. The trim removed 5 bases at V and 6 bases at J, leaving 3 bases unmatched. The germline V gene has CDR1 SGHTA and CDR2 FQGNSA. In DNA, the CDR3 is TGTGCCAGCAGCCGGACAGGGGGCTTCGAGCAGTACTTC. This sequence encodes CASSRTGGFEQYF.

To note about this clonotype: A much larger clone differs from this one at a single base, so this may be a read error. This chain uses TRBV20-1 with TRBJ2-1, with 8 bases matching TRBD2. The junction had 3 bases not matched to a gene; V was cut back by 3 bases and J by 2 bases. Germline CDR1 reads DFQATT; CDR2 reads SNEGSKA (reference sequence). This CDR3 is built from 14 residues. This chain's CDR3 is CSASGGVPYNEQFF. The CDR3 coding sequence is TGCAGTGCTAGCGGGGGGGTCCCCTACAATGAGCAGTTCTTC.

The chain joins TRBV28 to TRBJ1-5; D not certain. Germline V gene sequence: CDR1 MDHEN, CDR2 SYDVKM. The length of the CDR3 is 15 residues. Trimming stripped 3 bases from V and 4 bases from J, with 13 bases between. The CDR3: CASSFWGTRNQPQHF. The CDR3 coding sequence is TGTGCCAGCAGTTTTTGGGGAACCCGAAATCAGCCCCAGCATTTT.